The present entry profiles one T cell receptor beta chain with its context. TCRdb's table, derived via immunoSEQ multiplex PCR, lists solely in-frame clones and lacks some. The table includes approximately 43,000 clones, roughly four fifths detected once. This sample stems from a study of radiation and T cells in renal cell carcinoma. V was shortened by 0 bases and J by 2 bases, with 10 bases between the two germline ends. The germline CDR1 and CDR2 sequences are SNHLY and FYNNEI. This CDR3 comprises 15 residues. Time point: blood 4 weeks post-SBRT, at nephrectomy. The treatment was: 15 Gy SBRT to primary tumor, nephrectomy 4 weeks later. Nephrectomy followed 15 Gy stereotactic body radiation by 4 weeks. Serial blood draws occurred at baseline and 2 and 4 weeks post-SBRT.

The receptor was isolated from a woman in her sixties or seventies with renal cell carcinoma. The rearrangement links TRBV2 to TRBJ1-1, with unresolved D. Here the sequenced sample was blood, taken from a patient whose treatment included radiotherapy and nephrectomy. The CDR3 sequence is CASSEAAGLNTEAFF. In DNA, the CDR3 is TGTGCCAGCAGTGAAGCCGCCGGACTCAACACTGAAGCTTTCTTT.